This T cell receptor beta chain emerged from a study of regulatory T cells in long-lasting Graves disease. This clonotype came up many times. Arm-PCR of CDR3 regions with iRepertoire HTBI primers generated TCR beta libraries. TCRdb re-derived calls from the multiplex PCR reads in MiXCR, one entry per CDR3 protein. Of 320,000 or so distinct CDR3 sequences in the sample, over 15% were seen once. The V end lost 7 bases, the J end lost 3 bases, and 12 bases lay between the germline ends. The CDR3 consists of 13 residues. The germline V gene has CDR1 MNHEY and CDR2 SVGEGT. Time point defined: newly diagnosed GD, antithyroid drugs for less than 3 months. PBMC-derived RNA was used for the TCR library.

The receptor was derived from a female donor with Graves disease. V and J are TRBV6-2 or TRBV6-3 and TRBJ1-1; D remains ambiguous. The sequencing here drew on peripheral blood mononuclear cells (PBMCs), taken at new diagnosis, from a patient treated with antithyroid drugs. DNA of the CDR3: TGTGCCAGCATCCAGGCTGGGGACACTGAAGCTTTCTTT. This codes for CASIQAGDTEAFF.